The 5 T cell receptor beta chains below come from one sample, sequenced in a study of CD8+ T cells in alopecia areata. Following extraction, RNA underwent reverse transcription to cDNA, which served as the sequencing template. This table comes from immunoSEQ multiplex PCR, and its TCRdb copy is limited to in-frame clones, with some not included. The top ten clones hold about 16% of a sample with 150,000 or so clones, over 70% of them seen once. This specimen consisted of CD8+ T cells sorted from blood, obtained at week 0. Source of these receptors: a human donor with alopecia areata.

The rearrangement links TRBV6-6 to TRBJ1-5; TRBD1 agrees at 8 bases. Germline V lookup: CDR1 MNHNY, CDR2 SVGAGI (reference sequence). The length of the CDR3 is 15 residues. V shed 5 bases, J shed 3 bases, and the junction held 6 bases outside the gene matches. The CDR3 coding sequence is TGTGCCAGCAGTCGCGACAGGGGATCCAATCAGCCCCAGCATTTT. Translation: CASSRDRGSNQPQHF.

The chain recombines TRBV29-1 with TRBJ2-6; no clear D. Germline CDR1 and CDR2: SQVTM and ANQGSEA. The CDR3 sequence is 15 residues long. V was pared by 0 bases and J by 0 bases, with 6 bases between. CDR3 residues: CSVEDRSSGANVLTF. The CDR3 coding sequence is TGCAGCGTTGAAGATAGAAGCTCTGGGGCCAACGTCCTGACTTTC.

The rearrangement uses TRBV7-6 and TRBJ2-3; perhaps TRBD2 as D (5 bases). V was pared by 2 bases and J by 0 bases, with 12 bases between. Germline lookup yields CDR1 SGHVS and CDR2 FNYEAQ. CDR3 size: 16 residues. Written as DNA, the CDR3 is TGTGCCAGCAGCTTAAGTGGGAGCGGAAGCACAGATACGCAGTATTTT. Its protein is CASSLSGSGSTDTQYF. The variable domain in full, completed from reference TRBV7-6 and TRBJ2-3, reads GAGVSQSPRYKVTKRGQDVALRCDPISGHVSLYWYRQALGQGPEFLTYFNYEAQQDKSGLPNDRFSAERPEGSISTLTIQRTEQRDSAMYRCASSLSGSGSTDTQYFGPGTRLTVL.

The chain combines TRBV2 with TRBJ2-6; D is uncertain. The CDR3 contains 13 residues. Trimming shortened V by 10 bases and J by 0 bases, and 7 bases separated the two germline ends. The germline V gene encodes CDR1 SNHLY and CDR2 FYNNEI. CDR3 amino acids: CATWTSGANVLTF. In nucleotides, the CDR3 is TGTGCCACCTGGACCTCTGGGGCCAACGTCCTGACTTTC.

The CDR3 coding sequence is TGTGCCAGCAGCGTAGTCGGGACTGGGCATTCACCCCTCCACTTT. It translates to CASSVVGTGHSPLHF. The V and J genes are TRBV9 and TRBJ1-6; a weak D match, TRBD1 (5 bases). CDR1 is SGDLS and CDR2 is YYNGEE in the germline V gene. V was pared by 0 bases and J by 8 bases, with 12 bases between. The CDR3 is 15 residues long.